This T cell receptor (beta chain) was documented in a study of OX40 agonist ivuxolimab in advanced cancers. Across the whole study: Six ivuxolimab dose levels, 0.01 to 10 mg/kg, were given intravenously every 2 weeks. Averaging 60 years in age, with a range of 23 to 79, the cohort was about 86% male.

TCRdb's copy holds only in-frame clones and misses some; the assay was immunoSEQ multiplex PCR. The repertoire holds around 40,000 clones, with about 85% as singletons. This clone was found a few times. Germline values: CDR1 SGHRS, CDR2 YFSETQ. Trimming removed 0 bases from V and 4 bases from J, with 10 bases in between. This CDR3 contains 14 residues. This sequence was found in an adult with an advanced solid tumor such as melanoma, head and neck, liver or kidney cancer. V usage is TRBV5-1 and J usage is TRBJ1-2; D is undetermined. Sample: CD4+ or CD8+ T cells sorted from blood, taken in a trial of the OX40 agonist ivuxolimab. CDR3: CASSLAATGYGYTF. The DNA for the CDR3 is TGCGCCAGCAGCTTGGCAGCCACGGGCTATGGCTACACCTTC.